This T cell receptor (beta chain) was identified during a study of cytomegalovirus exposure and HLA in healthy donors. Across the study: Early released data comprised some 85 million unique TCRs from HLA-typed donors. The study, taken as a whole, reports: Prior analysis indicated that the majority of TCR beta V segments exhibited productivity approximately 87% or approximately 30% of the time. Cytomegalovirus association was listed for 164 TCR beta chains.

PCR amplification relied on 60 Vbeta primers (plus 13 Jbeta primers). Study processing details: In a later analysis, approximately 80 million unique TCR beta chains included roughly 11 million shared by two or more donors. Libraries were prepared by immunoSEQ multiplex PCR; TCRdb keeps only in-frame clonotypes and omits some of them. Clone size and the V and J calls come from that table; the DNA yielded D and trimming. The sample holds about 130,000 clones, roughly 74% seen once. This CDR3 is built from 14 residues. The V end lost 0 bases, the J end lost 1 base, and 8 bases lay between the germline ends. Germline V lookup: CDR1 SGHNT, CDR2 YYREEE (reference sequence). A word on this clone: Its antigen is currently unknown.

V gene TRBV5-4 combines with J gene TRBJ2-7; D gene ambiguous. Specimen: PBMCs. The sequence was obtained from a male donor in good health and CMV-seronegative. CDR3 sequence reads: CASSLGLVSYEQYF. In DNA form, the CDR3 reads TGTGCCAGCAGCTTGGGCCTAGTATCCTACGAGCAGTACTTC.